Presented here are 27 T cell receptor beta chains from one specimen sequenced in a study of tumor-infiltrating lymphocytes in oesophageal squamous cell carcinoma (dated by TCRdb to about 2016). The method was PCR. Sequencing was carried out with an Illumina HiSeq 2000. TCRdb reprocessing: public reads trimmed at Q25 with fastp, clones called with MiXCR, in-frame beta chains kept. When rows share a CDR3 protein, they turn into one entry using the most common DNA and genes. This sample comprises over 9,500 distinct CDR3 sequences, roughly half of them detected only once. The ten largest clones capture around 14% of the sample. The sequenced material came from normal esophageal tissue next to the tumor. These receptors all come from a male donor with esophageal squamous cell carcinoma.

The chain's CDR3 is CASSVKGGAPDTQFF. The CDR3 nucleotides are TGTGCCAGCAGCGTAAAAGGGGGGGCCCCGGATACGCAGTTCTTC. This chain joins TRBV7-6 and TRBJ2-7; possible D gene TRBD2, 7 bases. The J call may be wrong; the DNA end is better matched by TRBJ2-1. The CDR3 consists of 15 residues. CDR1 is SGHVS, CDR2 FNYEAQ, per germline.

In this sample, this clonotype turned up many times. The rearrangement joins TRBV5-1 to TRBJ1-6; D gene ambiguous. The CDR3 loop spans 15 amino acids. Germline loops: CDR1 SGHRS, CDR2 YFSETQ. The ends were cut back, 0 bases at V and 9 bases at J, with 13 bases in the middle. CDR3 nucleotides: TGCGCCAGCAGCTTGGCCTTTGGGGAAAGTTCACCCCTCCACTTT. Translated, it gives CASSLAFGESSPLHF.

On this clonotype: In this CDR3 the conserved last residue, phenylalanine or tryptophan, is missing, so a read error is likely. The limits of the CDR3 on the DNA are not certain, so only TCRdb's listed CDR3 is given. The rearrangement joins TRBV7-3 to TRBJ1-6; the D segment call TRBD1 is taken from the table without a DNA check. The CDR3 has 17 amino acids, counting both end residues. Per the germline V gene, CDR1 is SGHTA and CDR2 is FQGTGA. The CDR3 loop reads CASSPRHRRYQPQHFGD.

V is TRBV7-3 and J is TRBJ2-2; 13 bases map to TRBD2. V dropped 6 bases and J dropped 0; count of bases not matched to a gene: 10. CDR1 and CDR2 from the germline V gene are SGHTA and FQGTGA. The CDR3 covers 19 residues. This chain's CDR3 is CASRTTGTSGIANTGELFF. CDR3 DNA sequence: TGTGCCAGCAGGACCACGGGGACTAGCGGGATCGCGAACACCGGGGAGCTGTTTTTT. The full variable domain, in which reference TRBV7-3 and TRBJ2-2 provide the parts outside the CDR3, is GAGVSQTPSNKVTEKGKYVELRCDPISGHTALYWYRQSLGQGPEFLIYFQGTGAADDSGLPNDRFFAVRPEGSVSTLKIQRTERGDSAVYLCASRTTGTSGIANTGELFFGEGSRLTVL.

This chain joins TRBV10-3 and TRBJ2-3; TRBD2 aligns across 7 bases. Per germline, CDR1 ENHRY and CDR2 SYGVKD. V dropped 10 bases and J dropped 2; count of bases not matched to a gene: 6. The length of the CDR3 is 13 residues. The CDR3 protein is CATRETNTDTQYF. CDR3 in DNA: TGTGCCACGCGGGAGACCAACACAGATACGCAGTATTTT.

The chain is built from TRBV7-9 and TRBJ2-5; D is undetermined. The CDR3 length is 15 residues. V dropped 1 base and J dropped 6 bases, with 15 bases sitting between them. The germline V gene encodes CDR1 SEHNR and CDR2 FQNEAQ (reference sequence). CDR3 sequence (DNA): TGTGCCAGCAGCTTAGGGGCAGGCCTTATGCAGACCCAGTACTTC. Translation gives CASSLGAGLMQTQYF.

On this clonotype: A much larger clone lies a single base off, so this may be a read error. J is TRBJ2-3 and V is TRBV5-3, with D perhaps TRBD2 (6 bases). Gene TRBJ2-7 matches the end of the DNA better, so the J call may be wrong. TRBV5-3 is reported as an ORF; its role is uncertain. CDR3 length: 14 residues. CDR3 DNA sequence: TGTGCCAGCAGTAAACGGGAGCTTCGCAATGAGCAGTACTTC. Its protein is CASSKRELRNEQYF.

The CDR3 region is CASSLGLAYSEQYF. In DNA form, the CDR3 reads TGTGCCAGCAGCTTGGGTCTAGCGTATAGTGAGCAGTACTTC. This chain links TRBV7-8 with TRBJ2-7; a possible D gene is TRBD2 (6 bases). The CDR3 is made up of 14 amino acids. V dropped 3 bases and J dropped 7 bases, with 16 bases sitting between them. Looked up from germline, CDR1 is SGHVS and CDR2 is FQNEAQ.

This sequence joins TRBV12-3 or TRBV12-4 and TRBJ2-7; no clear D gene. The CDR3 totals 15 residues. Trimming shortened V by 3 bases and J by 3 bases, and 15 bases separated the two germline ends. CDR3 sequence (DNA): TGTGCCAGCAGTTTTGCGTCCCCCTCCCTCTACGAGCAGTACTTC. It codes for CASSFASPSLYEQYF.

CDR3 protein: CASSVQGQETQYF. In DNA, the CDR3 is TGTGCCAGCAGCGTTCAGGGTCAAGAGACCCAGTACTTC. This chain uses TRBV7-2 with TRBJ2-5; the D gene is possibly TRBD1 (5 bases). The CDR3 extends over 13 amino acids. CDR1 and CDR2 from the germline V gene are SGHTA and FQGNSA. Trimming took 5 bases from V and 2 from J, leaving 9 bases between them.

This chain joins TRBV7-3 and TRBJ2-2; tentatively, D is TRBD2 (6 bases). Trimming took off 1 base at V and 3 bases at J, with 12 bases between the two ends. The CDR3 has 16 amino acids. Per the germline V gene, CDR1 is SGHTA and CDR2 is FQGTGA. CDR3 DNA: TGTGCCAGCAGCTTAAGCGCGGCGGGGCACACCGGGGAGCTGTTTTTT. Protein: CASSLSAAGHTGELFF.

The rearrangement joins TRBV6-4 to TRBJ2-5; no clear D. Gene TRBJ2-1 matches the end of the DNA better, so the J call may be wrong. Germline CDR1 reads MRHNA; CDR2 reads SNTAGT. The length of the CDR3 is 15 residues. In DNA form, the CDR3 reads TGTGCCAGCAGTGCAATCCCGGCCCGTTACAATGAGCAGTTCTTC. Amino acids: CASSAIPARYNEQFF.

Remarks on this clonotype: One junction end does not reproduce the germline sequence, and a read error may be involved. The CDR3 DNA is TGTGCTAGCAGCTTGGGACAGGACAATGAGCAGTTCTTC. Protein: CASSLGQDNEQFF. The rearrangement links TRBV7-6 to TRBJ2-1; 8 nucleotides match TRBD1. The germline CDR1 and CDR2 sequences are SGHVS and FNYEAQ. CDR3 length: 13 residues. The full variable domain, completed using reference TRBV7-6 and TRBJ2-1, is GAGVSQSPRYKVTKRGQDVALRCDPISGHVSLYWYRQALGQGPEFLTYFNYEAQQDKSGLPNDRFSAERPEGSISTLTIQRTEQRDSAMYRCASSLGQDNEQFFGPGTRLTVL.

This clonotype was recorded many times. Because the CDR3 is missing its conserved closing phenylalanine or tryptophan, this is likely a read error. No DNA is shown, since the ends of the CDR3 on it are uncertain; the CDR3 is the one TCRdb lists. The chain joins TRBV7-2 to TRBJ2-7; TRBD1 is the table's D call, not checked against the DNA. CDR1 is SGHTA, CDR2 FQGNSA, per germline. The CDR3 sequence runs 16 residues, both termini included. The CDR3 region is CASSLSQGGYGYTFGS.

The chain joins TRBV5-6 to TRBJ2-7; weak D call: TRBD1 (5 bases). The J call is doubtful: the DNA matches TRBJ2-1 better. Germline V lookup: CDR1 SGHDT, CDR2 YYEEEE. The CDR3 runs to 13 residues. The CDR3 sequence: CASSLTGAYEQFF. Written as DNA, the CDR3 is TGTGCCAGCAGCTTGACAGGAGCCTACGAGCAGTTCTTC.

This clonotype is classed as medium-sized. This may arise from a read error, as a much more abundant clone is one base away. The CDR3 coding sequence is TGTGCCAGCAGCTTAACTGCCTCTAGCGGGAGGGGGGATGAGCAGTACTTC. Translating gives CASSLTASSGRGDEQYF. The chain has TRBV7-3 and TRBJ2-7; TRBD2 matches 12 bases. Germline V gene sequence: CDR1 SGHTA, CDR2 FQGTGA. This CDR3 contains 17 residues. V shed 0 bases, J shed 7 bases, and the junction held 10 bases outside the gene matches.

This clonotype was recorded many times. Being one base from a much bigger clone, this may be a read error. The chain combines TRBV6-6 with TRBJ2-5, with TRBD1 identical over 7 bases. Germline CDR1 MNHNY, CDR2 SVGAGI (reference sequence). Trimming at V came to 0 bases and at J to 11 bases, leaving 9 bases not matched to a gene. This CDR3 comprises 14 residues. The chain's CDR3 is CASSYSRDSNEQYF. The CDR3 DNA sequence: TGTGCCAGCAGTTACTCGAGGGACAGCAATGAGCAGTACTTC.

Many counts were recorded for this clonotype. The chain recombines TRBV5-6 with TRBJ2-7, with 8 positions matching TRBD2. V trimming: 1 base; J trimming: 1 base; junction bases outside the gene matches: 4. The V gene's germline CDR1 is SGHDT and CDR2 YYEEEE. The CDR3 length is 15 residues. CDR3 residues: CASSLRLALSYEQYF. CDR3 in DNA: TGTGCCAGCAGCTTGAGACTAGCGTTATCCTACGAGCAGTACTTC.

This clonotype was seen repeatedly, ten times or more. A much larger clone lies a single base off, so this may be a read error. The chain is built from TRBV6-1 and TRBJ2-7; D ambiguous. V lost 7 bases and J 7 bases, leaving 14 bases between the germline ends. CDR1 is MNHNS, CDR2 SASEGT, per germline. CDR3 length: 12 amino acids. CDR3 nucleotides: TGTGCCAGCAATCCTGGCTACAATGAGCAGTACTTC. Translating gives CASNPGYNEQYF.

The J gene is TRBJ2-3, the V gene TRBV7-8, with no clear D. The V gene's germline CDR1 is SGHVS and CDR2 FQNEAQ. V was clipped by 2 bases and J by 2 bases, with 11 bases between them. The CDR3 covers 15 residues. The chain's CDR3 is CASSLLVVITDTQYF. CDR3 in DNA: TGTGCCAGCAGCTTACTGGTGGTGATCACAGATACGCAGTATTTT.

This clonotype was counted at least ten times. CDR3 region: CASTSNYEQYF. DNA of the CDR3: TGTGCCAGCACTTCCAACTACGAGCAGTACTTC. This chain uses TRBV6-1 with TRBJ2-1; D gene ambiguous. The J call may be incorrect, as the DNA end agrees better with TRBJ2-7. This CDR3 is 11 amino acids long. Per the germline V gene, CDR1 is MNHNS and CDR2 is SASEGT.

This chain connects TRBV7-2 to TRBJ1-4; TRBD1 aligns across 7 bases. Germline V gene sequence: CDR1 SGHTA, CDR2 FQGNSA. There are 15 residues in the CDR3. Trimming at V came to 2 bases and at J to 5 bases, leaving 5 bases not matched to a gene. CDR3: CASSLQGGLNEKLFF. CDR3 bases: TGTGCCAGCAGCTTACAGGGGGGGTTGAATGAAAAACTGTTTTTT.

The rearrangement joins TRBV6-1 to TRBJ1-5, with D possibly being TRBD1 (6 bases). The germline gives CDR1 MNHNS, CDR2 SASEGT. This CDR3 is 16 amino acids long. Trimming removed 2 bases at V and 4 bases at J, with 15 bases between. CDR3 in DNA: TGTGCCAGCAGTGAACTCAGGACAGACTCGAATCAGCCCCAGCATTTT. It specifies CASSELRTDSNQPQHF.

This rearrangement joins TRBV11-2 to TRBJ1-2; TRBD1 aligns across 8 bases. Germline CDR1 SGHAT, CDR2 FQNNGV. The CDR3 covers 14 residues. The ends lost 5 bases at V and 2 bases at J; junction bases unmatched: 4. Here the CDR3 reads CASSGQGPNYGYTF. Written as DNA, the CDR3 is TGTGCCAGCAGCGGACAGGGACCGAACTATGGCTACACCTTC.

The chain employs TRBV7-2 and TRBJ2-1, with 8 nucleotides matching TRBD2. Germline V gives CDR1 SGHTA, CDR2 FQGNSA. V trimming: 5 bases; J trimming: 6 bases; junction bases outside the gene matches: 12. This CDR3 contains 16 residues. CDR3 sequence (DNA): TGTGCCAGCAGCGAAAGGGGACTAGTCAGCTTCAATGAGCAGTTCTTC. The encoded protein is CASSERGLVSFNEQFF.

This chain connects TRBV6-4 to TRBJ2-6; no clear D. The CDR3 runs 11 residues. Germline V gene sequence: CDR1 MRHNA, CDR2 SNTAGT. V was cut by 8 bases and J by 5 bases, with 4 bases left in between. The CDR3 sequence: CASLRANVLTF. The CDR3, as DNA: TGTGCCAGCCTGAGGGCCAACGTCCTGACTTTC.

This clonotype was counted a few times. A much larger clone is a single base away; this may be a read error. This chain joins TRBV5-1 and TRBJ2-7; D may match TRBD1 or TRBD2 (5 bases each). In germline, CDR1 is SGHRS, CDR2 YFSETQ. The CDR3 is 13 residues long. V was cut by 5 bases and J by 7 bases, with 16 bases left in between. This CDR3 is CASSRDHRDEQYF. The CDR3 bases are TGCGCCAGCAGTAGGGACCACCGTGATGAGCAGTACTTC.